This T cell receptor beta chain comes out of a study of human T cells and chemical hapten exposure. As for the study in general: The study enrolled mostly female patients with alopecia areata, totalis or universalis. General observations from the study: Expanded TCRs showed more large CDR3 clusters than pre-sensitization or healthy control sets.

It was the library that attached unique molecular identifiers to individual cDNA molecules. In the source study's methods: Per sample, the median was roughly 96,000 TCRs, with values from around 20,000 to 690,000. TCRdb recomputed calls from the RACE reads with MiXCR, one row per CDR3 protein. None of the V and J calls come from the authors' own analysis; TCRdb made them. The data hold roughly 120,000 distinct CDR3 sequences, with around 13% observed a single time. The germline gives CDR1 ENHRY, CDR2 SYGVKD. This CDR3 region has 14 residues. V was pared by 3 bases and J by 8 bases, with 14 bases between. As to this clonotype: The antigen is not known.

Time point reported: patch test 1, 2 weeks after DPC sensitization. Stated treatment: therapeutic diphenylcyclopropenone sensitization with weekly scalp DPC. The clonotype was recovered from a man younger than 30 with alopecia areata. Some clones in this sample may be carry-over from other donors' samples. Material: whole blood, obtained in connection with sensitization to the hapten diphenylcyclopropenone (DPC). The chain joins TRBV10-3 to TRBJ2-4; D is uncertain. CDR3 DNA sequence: TGTGCCATCAGTGACGACGTTTCCTGGGACATTCAGTACTTC. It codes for CAISDDVSWDIQYF.